The T cell receptor beta chain described here comes from a study of beta chain features in type 1 diabetes. In regard to this clone: Its antigen is not known.

Broader study findings: Researchers report that Type 1 diabetes patients had moderately but significantly shorter TCRB CDR3s across all four CD4+ subsets. PCR, the amplification step, might favor shorter templates, equally in patients and controls.

cDNA synthesis used the whole RNA isolate, giving expressed TCRB sequences. The repertoire was sequenced with immunoSEQ multiplex PCR; TCRdb's copy has only in-frame clones and lacks some. The sample has 300,000 to 450,000 clones, about 20% seen once. Trimming at V came to 8 bases and at J to 0 bases, leaving 6 bases not matched to a gene. This CDR3 is 15 amino acids long. Per germline, CDR1 GTSNPN and CDR2 SVGIG (reference sequence). Source material: naive CD4+ T cells from blood. The TCR comes from a woman between 18 and 29 years old in good health. The chain joins TRBV30 to TRBJ2-6; 8 nucleotides match TRBD1. The CDR3 region is CALGQGHSGANVLTF. CDR3 bases: TGTGCCCTCGGACAGGGACACTCTGGGGCCAACGTCCTGACTTTC.